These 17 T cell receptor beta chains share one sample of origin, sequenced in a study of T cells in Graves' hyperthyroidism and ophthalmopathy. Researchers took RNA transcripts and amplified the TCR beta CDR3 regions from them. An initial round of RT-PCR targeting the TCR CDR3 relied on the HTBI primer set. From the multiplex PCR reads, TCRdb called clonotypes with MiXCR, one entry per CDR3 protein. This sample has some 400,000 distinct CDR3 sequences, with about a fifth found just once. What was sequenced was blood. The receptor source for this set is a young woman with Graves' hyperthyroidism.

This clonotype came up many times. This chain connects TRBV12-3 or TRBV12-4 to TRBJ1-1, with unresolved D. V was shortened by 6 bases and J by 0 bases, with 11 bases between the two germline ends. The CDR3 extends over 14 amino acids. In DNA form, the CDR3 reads TGTGCCAGCAGGAATGGGCCTATGAACACTGAAGCTTTCTTT. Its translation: CASRNGPMNTEAFF.

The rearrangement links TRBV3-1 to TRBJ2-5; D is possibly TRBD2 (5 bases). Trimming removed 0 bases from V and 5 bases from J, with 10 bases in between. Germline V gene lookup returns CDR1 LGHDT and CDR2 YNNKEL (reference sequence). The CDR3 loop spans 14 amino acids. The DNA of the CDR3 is TGTGCCAGCAGCCAAGATTCGCCGGGGGAGACCCAGTACTTC. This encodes CASSQDSPGETQYF.

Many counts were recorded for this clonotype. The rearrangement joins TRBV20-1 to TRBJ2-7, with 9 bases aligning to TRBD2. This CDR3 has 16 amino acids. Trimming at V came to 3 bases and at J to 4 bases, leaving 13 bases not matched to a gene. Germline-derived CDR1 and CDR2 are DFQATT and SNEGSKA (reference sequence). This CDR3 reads CSASDRGGTSPYEQYF. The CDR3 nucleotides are TGCAGTGCTAGTGACCGCGGCGGGACTAGCCCATACGAGCAGTACTTC.

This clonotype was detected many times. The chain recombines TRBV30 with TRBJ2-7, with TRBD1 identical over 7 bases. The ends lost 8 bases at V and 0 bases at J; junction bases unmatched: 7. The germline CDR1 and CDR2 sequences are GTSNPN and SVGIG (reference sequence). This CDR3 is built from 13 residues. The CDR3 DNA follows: TGTGCCGGGCTCAGGGACAGCTCCTACGAGCAGTACTTC. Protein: CAGLRDSSYEQYF.

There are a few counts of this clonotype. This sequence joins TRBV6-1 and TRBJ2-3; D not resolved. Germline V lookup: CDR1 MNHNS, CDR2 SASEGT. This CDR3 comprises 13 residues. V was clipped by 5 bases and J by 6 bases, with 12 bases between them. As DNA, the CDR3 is TGTGCCAGCAGTAGCCACTCGGCGGATACGCAGTATTTT. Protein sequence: CASSSHSADTQYF.

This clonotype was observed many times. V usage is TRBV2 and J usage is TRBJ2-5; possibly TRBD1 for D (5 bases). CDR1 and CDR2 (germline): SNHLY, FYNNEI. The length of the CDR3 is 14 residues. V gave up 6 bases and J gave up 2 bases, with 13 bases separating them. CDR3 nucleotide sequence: TGTGCCAGCAGCACCGACAGACAACAAGAGACCCAGTACTTC. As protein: CASSTDRQQETQYF.

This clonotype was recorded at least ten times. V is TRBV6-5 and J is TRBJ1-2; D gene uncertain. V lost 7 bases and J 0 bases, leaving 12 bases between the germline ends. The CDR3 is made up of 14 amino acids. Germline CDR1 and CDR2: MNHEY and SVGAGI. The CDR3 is CASNQRDTNYGYTF. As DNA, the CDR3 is TGTGCCAGCAACCAGCGAGATACTAACTATGGCTACACCTTC.

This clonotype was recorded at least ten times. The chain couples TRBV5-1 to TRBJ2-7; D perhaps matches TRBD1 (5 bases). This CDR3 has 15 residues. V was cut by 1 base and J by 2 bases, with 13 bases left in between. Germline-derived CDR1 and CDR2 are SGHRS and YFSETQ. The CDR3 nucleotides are TGCGCCAGCAGCTTGCCACAGGTCCCTACCTACGAGCAGTACTTC. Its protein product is CASSLPQVPTYEQYF.

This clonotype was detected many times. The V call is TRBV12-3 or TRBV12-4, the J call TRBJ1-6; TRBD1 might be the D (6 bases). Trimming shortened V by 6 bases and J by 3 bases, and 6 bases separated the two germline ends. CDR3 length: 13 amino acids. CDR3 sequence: CASRQGYNSPLHF. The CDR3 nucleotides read TGTGCCAGCAGACAGGGCTATAATTCACCCCTCCACTTT.

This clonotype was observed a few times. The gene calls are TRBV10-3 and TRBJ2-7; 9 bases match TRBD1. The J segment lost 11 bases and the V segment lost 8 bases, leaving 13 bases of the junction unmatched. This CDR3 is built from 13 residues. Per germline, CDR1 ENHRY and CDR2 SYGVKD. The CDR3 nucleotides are TGTGCCATCGGACAGGGGACAGCCGGTGGGGAGTACTTC. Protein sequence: CAIGQGTAGGEYF.

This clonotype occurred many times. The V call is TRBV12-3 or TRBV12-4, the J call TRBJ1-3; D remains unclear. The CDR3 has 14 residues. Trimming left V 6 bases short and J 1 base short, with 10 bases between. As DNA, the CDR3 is TGTGCCAGCAGCCCGGGCCTATCTGGAAACACCATATATTTT. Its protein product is CASSPGLSGNTIYF.

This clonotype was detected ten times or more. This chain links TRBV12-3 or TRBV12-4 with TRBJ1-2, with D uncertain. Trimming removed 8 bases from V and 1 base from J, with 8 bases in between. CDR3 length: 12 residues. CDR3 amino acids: CASVWGNYGYTF. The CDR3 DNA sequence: TGTGCCAGCGTTTGGGGTAACTATGGCTACACCTTC.

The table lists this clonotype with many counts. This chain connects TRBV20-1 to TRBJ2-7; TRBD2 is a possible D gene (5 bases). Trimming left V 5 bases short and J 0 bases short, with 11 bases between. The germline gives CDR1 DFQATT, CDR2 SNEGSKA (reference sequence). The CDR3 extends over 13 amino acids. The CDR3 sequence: CSAGLENSYEQYF. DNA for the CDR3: TGCAGTGCTGGACTGGAGAACTCCTACGAGCAGTACTTC.

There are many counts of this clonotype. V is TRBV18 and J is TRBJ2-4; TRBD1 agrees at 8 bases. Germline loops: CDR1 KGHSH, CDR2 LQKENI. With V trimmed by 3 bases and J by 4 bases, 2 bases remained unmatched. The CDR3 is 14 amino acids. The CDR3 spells CASSPRDRKNIQYF. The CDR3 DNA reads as TGTGCCAGCTCACCCCGGGACAGGAAAAACATTCAGTACTTC.

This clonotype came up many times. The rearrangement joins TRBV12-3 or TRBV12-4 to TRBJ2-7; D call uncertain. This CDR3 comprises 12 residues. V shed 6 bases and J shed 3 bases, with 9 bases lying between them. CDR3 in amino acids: CASSAGFYEQYF. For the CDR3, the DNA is TGTGCCAGCAGCGCCGGATTCTACGAGCAGTACTTC.

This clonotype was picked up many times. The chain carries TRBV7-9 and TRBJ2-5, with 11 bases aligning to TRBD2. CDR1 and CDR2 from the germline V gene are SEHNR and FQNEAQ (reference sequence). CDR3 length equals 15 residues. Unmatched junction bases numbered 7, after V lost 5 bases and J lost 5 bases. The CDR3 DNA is TGTGCCAGCAGCCAAACTAGCGGGGGAGGTGAGACCCAGTACTTC. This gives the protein CASSQTSGGGETQYF. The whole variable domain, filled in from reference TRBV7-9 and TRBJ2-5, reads DTGVSQNPRHKITKRGQNVTFRCDPISEHNRLYWYRQTLGQGPEFLTYFQNEAQLEKSRLLSDRFSAERPKGSFSTLEIQRTEQGDSAMYLCASSQTSGGGETQYFGPGTRLLVL.

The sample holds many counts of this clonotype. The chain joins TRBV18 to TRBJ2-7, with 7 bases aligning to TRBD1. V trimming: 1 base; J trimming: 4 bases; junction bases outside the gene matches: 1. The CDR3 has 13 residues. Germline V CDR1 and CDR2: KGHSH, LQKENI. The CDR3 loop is CASSPRGQYEQYF. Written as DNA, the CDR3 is TGTGCCAGCTCACCACGGGGACAGTACGAGCAGTACTTC. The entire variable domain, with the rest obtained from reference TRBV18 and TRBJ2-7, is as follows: NAGVMQNPRHLVRRRGQEARLRCSPMKGHSHVYWYRQLPEEGLKFMVYLQKENIIDESGMPKERFSAEFPKEGPSILRIQQVVRGDSAAYFCASSPRGQYEQYFGPGTRLTVT.